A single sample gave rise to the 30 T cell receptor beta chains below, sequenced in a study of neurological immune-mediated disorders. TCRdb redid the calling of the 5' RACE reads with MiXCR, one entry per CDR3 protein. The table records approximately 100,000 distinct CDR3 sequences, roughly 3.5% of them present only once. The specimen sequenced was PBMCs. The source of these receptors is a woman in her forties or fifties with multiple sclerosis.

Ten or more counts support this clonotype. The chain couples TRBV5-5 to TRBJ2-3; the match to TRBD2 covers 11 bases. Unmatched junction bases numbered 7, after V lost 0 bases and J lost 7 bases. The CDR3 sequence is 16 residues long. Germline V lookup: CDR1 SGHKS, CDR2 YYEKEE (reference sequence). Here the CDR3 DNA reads TGTGCCAGCAGCTTGGCCTCACTAGCGGGGGCCAATACGCAGTATTTT. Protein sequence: CASSLASLAGANTQYF.

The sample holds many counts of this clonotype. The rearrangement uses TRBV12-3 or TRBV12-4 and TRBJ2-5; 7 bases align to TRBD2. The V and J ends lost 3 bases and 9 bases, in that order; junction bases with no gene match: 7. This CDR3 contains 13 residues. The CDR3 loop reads CASSLGGTRPQYF. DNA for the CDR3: TGTGCCAGCAGTTTGGGGGGGACGAGACCCCAGTACTTC.

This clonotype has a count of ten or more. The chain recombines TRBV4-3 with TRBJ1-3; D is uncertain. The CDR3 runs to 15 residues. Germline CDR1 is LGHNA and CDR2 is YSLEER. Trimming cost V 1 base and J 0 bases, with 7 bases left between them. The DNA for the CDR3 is TGCGCCAGCAGCCAAGGGGTTAGCTCTGGAAACACCATATATTTT. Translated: CASSQGVSSGNTIYF.

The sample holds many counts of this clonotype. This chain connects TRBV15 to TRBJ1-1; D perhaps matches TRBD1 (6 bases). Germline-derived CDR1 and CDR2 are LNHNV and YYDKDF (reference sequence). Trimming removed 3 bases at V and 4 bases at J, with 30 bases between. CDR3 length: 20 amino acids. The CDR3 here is CATSSGIRDMGLSRGTEAFF. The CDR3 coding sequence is TGTGCCACCAGCAGCGGGATCCGGGACATGGGTCTATCCCGAGGCACTGAAGCTTTCTTT.

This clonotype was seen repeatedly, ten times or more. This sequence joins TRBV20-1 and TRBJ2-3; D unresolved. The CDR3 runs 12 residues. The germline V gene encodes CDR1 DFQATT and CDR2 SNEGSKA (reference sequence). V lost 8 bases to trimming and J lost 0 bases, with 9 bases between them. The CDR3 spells CSPDGSTDTQYF. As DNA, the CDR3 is TGCAGTCCAGACGGTAGCACAGATACGCAGTATTTT.

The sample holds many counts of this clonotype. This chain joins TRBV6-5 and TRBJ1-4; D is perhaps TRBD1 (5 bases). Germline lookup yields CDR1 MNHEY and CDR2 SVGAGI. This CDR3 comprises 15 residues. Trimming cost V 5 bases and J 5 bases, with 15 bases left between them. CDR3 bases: TGTGCCAGCAGTCACCGGGGCCGACAGAATGAAAAACTGTTTTTT. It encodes CASSHRGRQNEKLFF.

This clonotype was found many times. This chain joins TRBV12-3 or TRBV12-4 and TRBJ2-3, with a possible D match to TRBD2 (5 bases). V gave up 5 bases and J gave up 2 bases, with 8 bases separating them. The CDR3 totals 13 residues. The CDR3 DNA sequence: TGTGCCAGCAGTAATAGCGTCACAGATACGCAGTATTTT. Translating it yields CASSNSVTDTQYF.

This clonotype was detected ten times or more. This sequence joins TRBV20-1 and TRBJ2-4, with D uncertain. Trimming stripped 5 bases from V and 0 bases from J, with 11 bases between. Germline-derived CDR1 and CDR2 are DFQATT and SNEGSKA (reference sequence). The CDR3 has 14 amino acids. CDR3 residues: CSAPPAVAKNIQYF. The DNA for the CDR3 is TGCAGTGCTCCCCCGGCTGTAGCCAAAAACATTCAGTACTTC.

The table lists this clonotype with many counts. The CDR3, as DNA: TGTGCCAGCAGCCCTCGGGCAAGGGATACGCAGTATTTT. This translates into CASSPRARDTQYF. The V call is TRBV7-3, the J call TRBJ2-3; unclear D gene. This CDR3 is built from 13 residues. The V end was cut by 5 bases, the J end by 6 bases, with 12 bases between. The germline V gene encodes CDR1 SGHTA and CDR2 FQGTGA.

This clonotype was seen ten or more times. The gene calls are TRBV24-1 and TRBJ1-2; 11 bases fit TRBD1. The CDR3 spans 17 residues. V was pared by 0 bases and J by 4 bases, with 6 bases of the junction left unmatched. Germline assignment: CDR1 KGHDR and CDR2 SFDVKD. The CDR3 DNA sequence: TGTGCCACCAGTGATTTGCACGGGACAGGGGGTGTCTATGGCTACACCTTC. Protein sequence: CATSDLHGTGGVYGYTF.

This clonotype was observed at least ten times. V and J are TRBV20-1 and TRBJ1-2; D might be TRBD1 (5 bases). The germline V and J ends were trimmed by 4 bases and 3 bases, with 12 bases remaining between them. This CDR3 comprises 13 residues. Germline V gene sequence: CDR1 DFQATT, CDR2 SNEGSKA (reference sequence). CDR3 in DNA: TGCAGTGCTATGCCCTCGGGACACTATGGCTACACCTTC. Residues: CSAMPSGHYGYTF.

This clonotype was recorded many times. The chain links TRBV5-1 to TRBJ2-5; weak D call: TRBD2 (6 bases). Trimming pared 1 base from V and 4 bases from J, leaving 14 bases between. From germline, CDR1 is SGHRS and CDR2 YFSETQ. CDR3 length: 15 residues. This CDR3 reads CASSLSALEGETQYF. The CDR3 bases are TGCGCCAGCAGCTTGAGCGCGCTGGAGGGAGAGACCCAGTACTTC.

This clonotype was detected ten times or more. The CDR3 reads CASSPRETVDYEQYF. The CDR3 region has the DNA TGTGCCAGCAGCCCCAGGGAGACAGTCGATTACGAGCAGTACTTC. This chain uses TRBV7-9 with TRBJ2-7; D could derive from TRBD1 or TRBD2 (5 bases each). Trimming shortened V by 5 bases and J by 4 bases, and 18 bases separated the two germline ends. The CDR3 is 15 amino acids. CDR1 and CDR2 (germline): SEHNR, FQNEAQ (reference sequence).

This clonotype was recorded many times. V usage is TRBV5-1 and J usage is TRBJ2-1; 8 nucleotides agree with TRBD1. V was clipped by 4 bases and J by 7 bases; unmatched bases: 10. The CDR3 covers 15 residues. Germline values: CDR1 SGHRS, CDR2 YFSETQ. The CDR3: CASSERTGTANEQFF. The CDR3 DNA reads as TGCGCCAGCAGCGAAAGGACAGGGACTGCGAATGAGCAGTTCTTC.

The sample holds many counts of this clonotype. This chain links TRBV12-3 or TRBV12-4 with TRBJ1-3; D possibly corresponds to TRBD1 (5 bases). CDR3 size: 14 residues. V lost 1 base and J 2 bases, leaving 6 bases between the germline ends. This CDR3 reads CASSLGGTGNTIYF. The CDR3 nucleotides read TGTGCCAGCAGTTTAGGGGGCACTGGAAACACCATATATTTT.

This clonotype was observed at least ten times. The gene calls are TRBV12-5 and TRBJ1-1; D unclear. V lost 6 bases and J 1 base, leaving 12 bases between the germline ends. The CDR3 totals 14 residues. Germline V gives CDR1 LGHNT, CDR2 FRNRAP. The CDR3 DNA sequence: TGTGCTAGTGGCTTGACAACCTCGAACACTGAAGCTTTCTTT. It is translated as CASGLTTSNTEAFF.

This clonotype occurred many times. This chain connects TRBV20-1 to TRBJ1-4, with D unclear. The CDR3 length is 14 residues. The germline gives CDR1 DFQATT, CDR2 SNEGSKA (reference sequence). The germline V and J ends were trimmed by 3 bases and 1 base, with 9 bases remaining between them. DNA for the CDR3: TGCAGTGCTAGGGGGTTAAAAACTAATGAAAAACTGTTTTTT. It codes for CSARGLKTNEKLFF.

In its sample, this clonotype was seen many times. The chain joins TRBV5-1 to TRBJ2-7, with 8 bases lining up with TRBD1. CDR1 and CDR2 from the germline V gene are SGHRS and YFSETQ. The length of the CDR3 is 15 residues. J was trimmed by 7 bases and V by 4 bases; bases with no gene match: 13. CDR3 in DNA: TGCGCCAGCAGCCTCCCCCGGACAGGGTTGGGGGAGCAGTACTTC. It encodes CASSLPRTGLGEQYF.

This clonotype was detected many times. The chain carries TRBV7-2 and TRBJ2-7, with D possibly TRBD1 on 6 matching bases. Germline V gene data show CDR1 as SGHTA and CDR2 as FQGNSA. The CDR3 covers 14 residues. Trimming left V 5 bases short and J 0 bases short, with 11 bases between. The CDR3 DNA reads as TGTGCCAGCAGCACTACAGGGAGCTCCTACGAGCAGTACTTC. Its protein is CASSTTGSSYEQYF.

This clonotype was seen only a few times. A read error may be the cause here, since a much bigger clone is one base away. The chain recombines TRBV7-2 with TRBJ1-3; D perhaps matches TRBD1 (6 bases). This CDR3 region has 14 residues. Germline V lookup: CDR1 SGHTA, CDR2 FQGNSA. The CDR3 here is CASSLDRSRKTIYF. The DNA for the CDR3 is TGTGCCAGCAGCTTGGACAGAAGTAGAAAAACCATATATTTT. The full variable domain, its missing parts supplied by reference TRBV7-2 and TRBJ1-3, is GAGVSQSPSNKVTEKGKDVELRCDPISGHTALYWYRQSLGQGLEFLIYFQGNSAPDKSGLPSDRFSAERTGGSVSTLTIQRTQQEDSAVYLCASSLDRSRKTIYFGEGSWLTVV.

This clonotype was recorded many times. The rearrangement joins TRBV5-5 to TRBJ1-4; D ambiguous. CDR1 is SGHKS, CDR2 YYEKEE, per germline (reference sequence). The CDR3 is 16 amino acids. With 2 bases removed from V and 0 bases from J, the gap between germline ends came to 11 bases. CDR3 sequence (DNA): TGTGCCAGCAGCTTCCTCCCGAAGGCAACTAATGAAAAACTGTTTTTT. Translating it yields CASSFLPKATNEKLFF.

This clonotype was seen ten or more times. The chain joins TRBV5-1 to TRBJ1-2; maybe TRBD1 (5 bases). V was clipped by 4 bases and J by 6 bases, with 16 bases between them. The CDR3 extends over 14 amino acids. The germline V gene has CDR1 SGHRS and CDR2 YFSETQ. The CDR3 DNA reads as TGCGCCAGCAGCAGGGGCGCGGTTGGCGATGGCTACACCTTC. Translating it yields CASSRGAVGDGYTF.

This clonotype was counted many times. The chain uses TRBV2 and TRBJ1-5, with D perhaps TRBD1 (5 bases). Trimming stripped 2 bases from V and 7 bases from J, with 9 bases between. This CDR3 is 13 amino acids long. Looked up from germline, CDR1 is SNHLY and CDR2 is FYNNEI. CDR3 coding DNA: TGTGCCAGCAGTGAATGGGGGAACCAGCCCCAGCATTTT. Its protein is CASSEWGNQPQHF.

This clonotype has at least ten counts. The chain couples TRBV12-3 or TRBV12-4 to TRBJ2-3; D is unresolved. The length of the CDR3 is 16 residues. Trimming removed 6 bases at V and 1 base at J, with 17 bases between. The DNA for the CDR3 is TGTGCCAGCAGCCTTGGGGTTAGTATCGGCACAGATACGCAGTATTTT. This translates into CASSLGVSIGTDTQYF.

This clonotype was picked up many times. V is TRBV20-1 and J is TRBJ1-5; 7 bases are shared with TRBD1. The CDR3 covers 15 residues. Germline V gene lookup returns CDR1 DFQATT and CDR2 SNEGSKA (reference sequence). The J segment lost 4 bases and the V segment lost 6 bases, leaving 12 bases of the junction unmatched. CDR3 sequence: CSAATTGTENQPQHF. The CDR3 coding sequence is TGCAGTGCAGCGACGACCGGGACAGAGAATCAGCCCCAGCATTTT.

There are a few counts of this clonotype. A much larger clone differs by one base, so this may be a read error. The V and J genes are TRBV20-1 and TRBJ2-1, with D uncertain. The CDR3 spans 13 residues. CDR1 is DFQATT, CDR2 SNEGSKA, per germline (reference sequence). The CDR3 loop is CSARARSYNEEFF. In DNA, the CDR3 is TGCAGTGCTAGAGCCAGGAGCTACAATGAGGAGTTCTTC.

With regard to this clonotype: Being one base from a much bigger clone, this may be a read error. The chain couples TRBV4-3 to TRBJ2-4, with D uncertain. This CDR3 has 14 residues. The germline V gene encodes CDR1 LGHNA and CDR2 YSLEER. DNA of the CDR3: TGCGCCAGCAGCGATAGATTGGCCAAAAAAATTCAGTACTTC. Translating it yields CASSDRLAKKIQYF.

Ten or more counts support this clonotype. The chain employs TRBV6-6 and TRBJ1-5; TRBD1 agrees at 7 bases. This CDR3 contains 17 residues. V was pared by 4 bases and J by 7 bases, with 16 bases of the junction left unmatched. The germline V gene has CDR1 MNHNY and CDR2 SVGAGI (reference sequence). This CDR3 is CASSLRSRQGWSQPQHF. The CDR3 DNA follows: TGTGCCAGCAGTTTAAGGTCTCGACAGGGATGGTCACAGCCCCAGCATTTT.

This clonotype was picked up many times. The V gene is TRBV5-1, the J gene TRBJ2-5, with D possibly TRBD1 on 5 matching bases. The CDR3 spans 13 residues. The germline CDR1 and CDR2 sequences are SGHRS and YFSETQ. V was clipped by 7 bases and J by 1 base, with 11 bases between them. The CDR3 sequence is CASGAVPQETQYF. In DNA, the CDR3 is TGCGCCAGCGGGGCGGTTCCCCAAGAGACCCAGTACTTC. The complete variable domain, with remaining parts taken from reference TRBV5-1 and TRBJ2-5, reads KAGVTQTPRYLIKTRGQQVTLSCSPISGHRSVSWYQQTPGQGLQFLFEYFSETQRNKGNFPGRFSGRQFSNSRSEMNVSTLELGDSALYLCASGAVPQETQYFGPGTRLLVL.

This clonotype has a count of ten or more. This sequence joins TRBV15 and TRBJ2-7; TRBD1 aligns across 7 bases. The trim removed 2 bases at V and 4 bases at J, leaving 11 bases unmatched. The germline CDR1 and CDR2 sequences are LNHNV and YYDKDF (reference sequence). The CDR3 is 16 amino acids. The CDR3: CATSRSSGTAAYEQYF. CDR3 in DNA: TGTGCCACCAGCAGAAGCTCCGGGACAGCGGCTTACGAGCAGTACTTC.